The T cell receptor beta chain under discussion was sequenced for a study of control samples from healthy donors and cancer patients. Repertoires were generated with immunoSEQ multiplex PCR, while TCRdb's copy carries only in-frame clones and drops some. The sample shows about 100,000 clones, about 90% of them seen only once. This CDR3 comprises 14 residues. The J segment lost 2 bases and the V segment lost 6 bases, leaving 3 bases of the junction unmatched. Per the germline V gene, CDR1 is MNHEY and CDR2 is SVGAGI. The chain links TRBV6-5 to TRBJ2-7; 11 nucleotides align to TRBD1. Source material: blood. The sequence was obtained from a woman between 50 and 59 years old in good health. The CDR3 spells CASRGQGGPYEQYV. CDR3 coding DNA: TGTGCCAGCAGGGGACAGGGGGGGCCCTACGAGCAGTACGTC.